Below, 15 T cell receptor beta chains from the same sample are listed, as sequenced in a study of blood T cell repertoires in COVID-19. Sequencing used immunoSEQ multiplex PCR; TCRdb keeps in-frame clones, though not all of them. The repertoire includes approximately 280,000 clones, over 75% of them detected once, and 5.1% sits in the top ten. The specimen sequenced was peripheral blood. Receptor source: a man aged 45-65 years with active or convalescent COVID-19.

J is TRBJ2-7 and V is TRBV11-2; D ambiguous. V gave up 1 base and J gave up 4 bases, with 14 bases separating them. The CDR3 is made up of 15 amino acids. CDR1 is SGHAT and CDR2 is FQNNGV in the germline V gene. In DNA, the CDR3 is TGTGCCAGCAGCTTAGGGTTCCACAGAGAGTACGAGCAGTACTTC. It codes for CASSLGFHREYEQYF.

The chain employs TRBV7-8 and TRBJ2-3; 14 positions match TRBD2. The CDR3 has 18 amino acids. Germline CDR1 SGHVS, CDR2 FQNEAQ. V shed 2 bases and J 1 base; nucleotides not matched to a gene: 5. This chain's CDR3 is CASSLRTSGRLGTDTQYF. The CDR3 DNA follows: TGTGCCAGCAGCTTACGGACTAGCGGGAGGTTGGGCACAGATACGCAGTATTTT.

This rearrangement joins TRBV29-1 to TRBJ1-2, with 9 nucleotides matching TRBD1. J lost 2 bases, V lost 2 bases, and 3 bases had no gene match. The CDR3 is made up of 14 amino acids. CDR1 is SQVTM and CDR2 is ANQGSEA in the germline V gene. DNA of the CDR3: TGCAGCGTTGAATTCGGACAGGGGAACTATGGCTACACCTTC. This gives the protein CSVEFGQGNYGYTF.

This clone was counted a single time. The CDR3 region has the DNA TGTGCCAGCAGCCCAGCCGGCTACCAGGGCAAAAACATTCAGTACTTC. This encodes CASSPAGYQGKNIQYF. The chain combines TRBV3-1 (or the pseudogene TRBV3-2) with TRBJ2-4, with D possibly TRBD1 on 5 matching bases. The length of the CDR3 is 16 residues. Trimming took 4 bases from V and 3 from J, leaving 16 bases between them. Germline lookup yields CDR1 LGHDT and CDR2 YNNKEL (reference sequence).

This chain joins TRBV28 and TRBJ1-5; tentatively, D is TRBD1 (5 bases). The CDR3 has 12 amino acids. Germline values: CDR1 MDHEN, CDR2 SYDVKM. The ends were cut back, 9 bases at V and 9 bases at J, with 15 bases in the middle. For the CDR3, the DNA is TGTGCCAGTGACTCAGGGCCTCGGCCCCAGCATTTT. As protein: CASDSGPRPQHF.

This chain links TRBV2 with TRBJ2-7, with a weak D call TRBD1 (6 bases). The CDR3 length is 13 residues. Germline CDR1 is SNHLY and CDR2 is FYNNEI. Trimming took off 6 bases at V and 6 bases at J, with 15 bases between the two ends. CDR3 loop: CASRSSGGSEQYF. For the CDR3, the DNA is TGTGCCAGCAGGTCCAGTGGGGGCTCCGAGCAGTACTTC.

The J gene is TRBJ2-7, the V gene TRBV6-5; unclear D gene. V lost 0 bases to trimming and J lost 2 bases, with 8 bases between them. CDR1 and CDR2 from the germline V gene are MNHEY and SVGAGI. CDR3 length: 14 amino acids. The DNA of the CDR3 is TGTGCCAGCAGTTACTCGCGATCGGCCTACGAGCAGTACTTC. As protein: CASSYSRSAYEQYF.

V usage is TRBV5-6 and J usage is TRBJ1-1; D is possibly TRBD1 (6 bases). CDR1 and CDR2 (germline): SGHDT, YYEEEE. Trimming left V 4 bases short and J 8 bases short, with 15 bases between. This CDR3 spans 13 amino acids. Here the CDR3 reads CASSHRQAQEAFF. CDR3 DNA sequence: TGTGCCAGCAGCCACCGACAGGCGCAGGAAGCTTTCTTT.

This clone occurred a few times. This chain joins TRBV6-5 and TRBJ1-5, with D possibly being TRBD1 (6 bases). The germline V and J ends were trimmed by 6 bases and 0 bases, with 12 bases remaining between them. This CDR3 comprises 15 residues. CDR1 and CDR2 from the germline V gene are MNHEY and SVGAGI. In DNA, the CDR3 is TGTGCCAGCAGAAAACAGGGACATAGCAATCAGCCCCAGCATTTT. This gives the protein CASRKQGHSNQPQHF.

The chain joins TRBV3-1 (or the pseudogene TRBV3-2) to TRBJ2-1, with D tentatively TRBD1 (7 bases). The CDR3 is made up of 12 amino acids. CDR1 LGHDT and CDR2 YNNKEL come from the germline V gene (reference sequence). Trimming took off 7 bases at V and 10 bases at J, with 14 bases between the two ends. CDR3: CASNYRGGEQFF. The CDR3 DNA reads TGTGCCAGCAACTACAGGGGAGGAGAGCAGTTCTTC.

The chain recombines TRBV5-4 with TRBJ1-3; D is possibly TRBD1 (5 bases). Trimming shortened V by 1 base and J by 3 bases, and 11 bases separated the two germline ends. The CDR3 contains 15 residues. Germline assignment: CDR1 SGHNT and CDR2 YYREEE (reference sequence). CDR3 nucleotides: TGTGCCAGCAGCTTGTCCGGGGGAGGTGGAAACACCATATATTTT. It is translated as CASSLSGGGGNTIYF.

This chain connects TRBV18 to TRBJ2-7, with 9 bases aligning to TRBD2. The trim removed 3 bases at V and 6 bases at J, leaving 9 bases unmatched. Germline CDR1 and CDR2: KGHSH and LQKENI. The CDR3 loop spans 15 amino acids. CDR3 protein: CASSPGTSSMTEQYF. In nucleotides, the CDR3 is TGTGCCAGCTCACCCGGGACTAGCTCAATGACCGAGCAGTACTTC.

The gene calls are TRBV5-1 and TRBJ1-5, with TRBD1 matching 8 bases. V shed 0 bases and J 6 bases; nucleotides not matched to a gene: 17. This CDR3 region has 19 residues. The germline V gene has CDR1 SGHRS and CDR2 YFSETQ. The DNA of the CDR3 is TGCGCCAGCAGCTTGGGGGCTGACAGGGGCTTTAAACCGGGTCAGCCCCAGCATTTT. Translating gives CASSLGADRGFKPGQPQHF.

V and J are TRBV28 and TRBJ1-5; D not certain. V was clipped by 7 bases and J by 4 bases, with 20 bases between them. The CDR3 totals 16 residues. Germline loops: CDR1 MDHEN, CDR2 SYDVKM. CDR3 sequence: CASTLPRLGQNQPQHF. The CDR3 DNA is TGTGCCAGCACCCTCCCCCGACTCGGCCAGAATCAGCCCCAGCATTTT.

There are a few counts of this clone. V and J are TRBV21-1 and TRBJ2-7; the table calls TRBD2, which could not be checked here. TRBV21-1 is termed a pseudogene. This CDR3 has 11 amino acids. The CDR3 nucleotides are TGTGCCAGCAGCAATAGAAGCGAGCAGTACTTC. This sequence encodes CASSNRSEQYF.